This T cell receptor beta chain was sequenced during a study of T cell repertoires in cytomegalovirus infection. Overall study: Public TCR beta signatures marked donors with CMV infection and the matching HLA. Study-level findings and limits: Adding up the frequency of public TCR beta families identified people who carried CMV plus the relevant HLA. Across the ex vivo response, the dominant clonotypes were HLA-C-restricted CMV-specific TCR beta clonotypes.

Germline CDR1 reads MNHEY; CDR2 reads SVGAGI. Trimming cost V 7 bases and J 0 bases, with 13 bases left between them. The CDR3 contains 15 residues. TCRdb passed the reads through MiXCR, listing each CDR3 protein once. Counted here are roughly 130,000 distinct CDR3 sequences, 24% occurring once; the ten biggest clones make up almost 35%. This clonotype was picked up one time. Its antigen is undetermined. The TCR was taken from a human donor in good health (CMV status not recorded). Some clones in this sample may be carry-over from other donors' samples. The genes are TRBV6-5 and TRBJ2-1; D gene unclear. The sequenced sample was PBMCs, sequenced either directly or after in vitro stimulation (not recorded which). CDR3 loop: CASTTGQFSYNEQFF. The CDR3 DNA sequence: TGTGCCAGCACCACGGGCCAGTTCTCCTACAATGAGCAGTTCTTC.